This entry lists 6 T cell receptor beta chains sequenced from one sample in a study of radiation and T cells in renal cell carcinoma. Profiling relied on immunoSEQ multiplex PCR, and the TCRdb table lists in-frame clones only, not all of them. This table holds about 25,000 clones, 58% found once. Treatment of the sample: treatment-naive control, cytoreductive nephrectomy. Specimen: tumor tissue, collected from a patient whose treatment was nephrectomy without radiotherapy. These receptors all stem from a man between 40 and 49 years old with renal cell carcinoma.

The V and J genes are TRBV5-8 and TRBJ1-5; D gene unclear. The V end was cut by 5 bases, the J end by 9 bases, with 15 bases between. This CDR3 has 13 amino acids. Per the germline V gene, CDR1 is SGHTS and CDR2 is YDEGEE. The CDR3 DNA follows: TGTGCCAGCAGTCCCGGGTCCTTAAGGCCCCAGCATTTT. Translated, it gives CASSPGSLRPQHF.

The chain couples TRBV5-4 to TRBJ2-5; 9 bases are a match to TRBD1. The trim removed 6 bases at V and 0 bases at J, leaving 9 bases unmatched. CDR3 length: 16 amino acids. Germline V CDR1 and CDR2: SGHNT, YYREEE (reference sequence). CDR3 DNA sequence: TGTGCCAGCATCGACAGGGGGACGGAATACCAAGAGACCCAGTACTTC. This codes for CASIDRGTEYQETQYF.

The chain has TRBV18 and TRBJ2-5; tentatively, D is TRBD1 (7 bases). CDR3 length: 17 residues. V gave up 0 bases and J gave up 3 bases, with 17 bases separating them. Germline loops: CDR1 KGHSH, CDR2 LQKENI. CDR3 in amino acids: CASSPPEGGQHEETQYF. The CDR3, as DNA: TGTGCCAGCTCACCACCGGAGGGGGGACAGCATGAAGAGACCCAGTACTTC.

V is TRBV5-1 and J is TRBJ2-5; 7 bases agree with TRBD1. CDR1 and CDR2 (germline): SGHRS, YFSETQ. The CDR3 has 14 residues. J lost 5 bases, V lost 2 bases, and 6 bases had no gene match. CDR3 sequence (DNA): TGCGCCAGCAGCTTACAGGGGCCAAAGGAGACCCAGTACTTC. Amino acids: CASSLQGPKETQYF.

The table lists this clone with a few counts. The chain combines TRBV7-2 with TRBJ2-5; 7 nucleotides match TRBD2. J was trimmed by 1 base and V by 5 bases; bases with no gene match: 10. The CDR3 extends over 16 amino acids. Germline CDR1 and CDR2: SGHTA and FQGNSA. CDR3 in DNA: TGTGCCAGCAGCCGACCTGGGGGGGGTAGCCAAGAGACCCAGTACTTC. Translating it yields CASSRPGGGSQETQYF.

The chain recombines TRBV6-1 with TRBJ2-7; no definite D call. With 2 bases removed from V and 0 bases from J, the gap between germline ends came to 8 bases. Germline CDR1 and CDR2: MNHNS and SASEGT. CDR3 length: 14 residues. CDR3 in DNA: TGTGCCAGCAGTGAATCGGTCAGCTCCTACGAGCAGTACGTC. It yields the protein CASSESVSSYEQYV.